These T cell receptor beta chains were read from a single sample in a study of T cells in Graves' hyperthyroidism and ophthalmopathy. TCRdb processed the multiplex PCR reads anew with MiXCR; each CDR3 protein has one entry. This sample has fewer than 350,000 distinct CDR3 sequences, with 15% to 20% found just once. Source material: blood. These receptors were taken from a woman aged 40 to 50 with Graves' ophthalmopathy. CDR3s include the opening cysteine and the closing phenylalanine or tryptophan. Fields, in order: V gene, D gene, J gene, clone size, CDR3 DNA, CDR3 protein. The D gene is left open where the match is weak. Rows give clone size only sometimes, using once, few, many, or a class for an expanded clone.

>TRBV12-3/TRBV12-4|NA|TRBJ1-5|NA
TGTGCCAGCAGCCTCTCACCGGTCGGACAGCAGCCCCAGCATTTT
CASSLSPVGQQPQHF
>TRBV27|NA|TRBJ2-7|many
TGTGCCAGCAGTTTCAGAGTAACCTACGAGCAGTACTTC
CASSFRVTYEQYF
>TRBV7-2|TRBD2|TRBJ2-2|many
TGTGCCAGCAGCTTTTCGAGCGGGAGGTGGAGTGACACCGGGGAGCTGTTTTTT
CASSFSSGRWSDTGELFF
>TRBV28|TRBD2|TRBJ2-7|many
TGTGCCAGCAGTTTATGGTCACTAGCGGGCGACGAGCAGTACTTC
CASSLWSLAGDEQYF
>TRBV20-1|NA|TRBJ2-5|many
TGCAGTGCTAGTTCTGTGAGTAGGGTTGGAGGGACCCAGTACTTC
CSASSVSRVGGTQYF
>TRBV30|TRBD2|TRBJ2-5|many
TGTGCCTGGAGTGAAGGACTAGCGGGACTGAGGGAGACCCAGTACTTC
CAWSEGLAGLRETQYF
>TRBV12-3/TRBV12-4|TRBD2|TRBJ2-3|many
TGTGCCAGCAGTCCCGGGACTATGAATACGCAGTATTTT
CASSPGTMNTQYF
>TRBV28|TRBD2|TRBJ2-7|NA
TGTGCCAGCAGTCCATATAGCGGGGACCCCCACGAGCAGTACTTC
CASSPYSGDPHEQYF
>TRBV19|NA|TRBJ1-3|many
TGTGCCAGTAGTATGGATCCGGTTGCCCGAAACACCATATATTTT
CASSMDPVARNTIYF
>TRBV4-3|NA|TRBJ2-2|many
TGCGCCAGCAGCCAACGGGTGGGGTCGGGCACCGGGGAGCTGTTTTTT
CASSQRVGSGTGELFF
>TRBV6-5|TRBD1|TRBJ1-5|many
TGTGCCAGCAGTCGACAGGGTAGCCAGCCCCAGCATTTT
CASSRQGSQPQHF
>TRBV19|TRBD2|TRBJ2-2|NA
TGTGCCAGTAGGCCGTACGGAGGGAGGGCTGGCGGGGAGCTGTTTTTT
CASRPYGGRAGGELFF
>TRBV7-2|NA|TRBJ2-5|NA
TGTGCCAGCAGCTTTGGGCCGGGGATCCAAGAGACCCAGTACTTC
CASSFGPGIQETQYF
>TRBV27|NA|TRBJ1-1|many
TGTGCCAGCAGTTTCGAAGGAGACTCGAACACTGAAGCTTTCTTT
CASSFEGDSNTEAFF
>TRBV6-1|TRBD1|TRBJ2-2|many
TGTGCCAGCAGTGAGAGGACAGGACGTGGCACCGGGGAGCTGTTTTTT
CASSERTGRGTGELFF